This TCR beta chain was recovered during a study of cytomegalovirus exposure and HLA in healthy donors. Whole-study results and caveats: DRB1 had the most TCR associations and HLA-C the fewest, a later analysis found, with rates varying by HLA locus.

PCR involved 60 Vbeta and 13 Jbeta primers. Sequencing used immunoSEQ multiplex PCR; TCRdb keeps in-frame clones, though not all of them. The sample records approximately 53,000 clones, about three quarters being singletons. About this clone itself: Its antigen remains unidentified.

V lost 5 bases and J 3 bases, leaving 8 bases between the germline ends. The germline V gene encodes CDR1 SEHNR and CDR2 FQNEAQ (reference sequence). CDR3 length: 12 residues. The receptor comes from a woman between 45 and 60 years old in good health and CMV-seronegative. The V and J genes are TRBV7-9 and TRBJ2-7; D may be TRBD2 (5 bases). Sequencing was performed on PBMCs. The CDR3 coding sequence is TGTGCCAGCAGCCAGAGGGACTACGAGCAGTACTTC. This sequence encodes CASSQRDYEQYF.